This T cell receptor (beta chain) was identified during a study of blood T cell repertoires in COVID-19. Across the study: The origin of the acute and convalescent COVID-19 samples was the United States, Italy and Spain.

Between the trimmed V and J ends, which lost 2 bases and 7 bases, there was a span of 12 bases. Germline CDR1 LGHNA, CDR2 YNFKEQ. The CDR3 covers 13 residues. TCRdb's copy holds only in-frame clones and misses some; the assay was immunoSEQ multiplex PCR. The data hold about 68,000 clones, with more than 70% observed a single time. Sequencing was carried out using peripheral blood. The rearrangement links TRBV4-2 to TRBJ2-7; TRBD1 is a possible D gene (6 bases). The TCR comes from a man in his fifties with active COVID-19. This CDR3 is CASSQLQGWEQYF. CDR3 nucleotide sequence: TGTGCCAGCAGCCAATTACAGGGTTGGGAGCAGTACTTC.